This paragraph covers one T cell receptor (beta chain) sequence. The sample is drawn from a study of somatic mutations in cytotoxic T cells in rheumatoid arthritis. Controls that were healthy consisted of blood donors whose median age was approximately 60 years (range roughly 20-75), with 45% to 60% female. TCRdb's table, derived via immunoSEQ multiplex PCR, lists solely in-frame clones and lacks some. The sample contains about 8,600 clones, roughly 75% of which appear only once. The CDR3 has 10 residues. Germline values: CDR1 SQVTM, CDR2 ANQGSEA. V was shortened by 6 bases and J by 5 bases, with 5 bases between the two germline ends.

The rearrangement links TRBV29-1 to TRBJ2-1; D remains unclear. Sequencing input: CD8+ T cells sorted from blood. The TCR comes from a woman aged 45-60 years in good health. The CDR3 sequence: CSVDNNEQFF. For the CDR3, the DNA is TGCAGCGTCGACAACAATGAGCAGTTCTTC.